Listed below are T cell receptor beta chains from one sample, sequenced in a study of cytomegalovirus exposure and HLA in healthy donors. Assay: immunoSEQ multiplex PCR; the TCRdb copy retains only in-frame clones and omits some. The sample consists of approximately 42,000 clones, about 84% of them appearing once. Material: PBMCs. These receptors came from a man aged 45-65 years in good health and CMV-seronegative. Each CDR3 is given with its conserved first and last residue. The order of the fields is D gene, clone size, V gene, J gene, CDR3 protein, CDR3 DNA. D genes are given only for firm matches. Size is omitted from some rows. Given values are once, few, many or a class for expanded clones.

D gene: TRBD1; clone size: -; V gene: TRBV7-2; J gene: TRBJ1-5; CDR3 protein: CASSPRTGVGNQPQHF; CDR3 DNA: TGTGCCAGCAGCCCGAGGACAGGGGTTGGCAATCAGCCCCAGCATTTT
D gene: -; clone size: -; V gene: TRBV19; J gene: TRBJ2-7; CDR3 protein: CASSILAGIYEQYF; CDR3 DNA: TGTGCCAGTAGTATCCTTGCAGGGATCTACGAGCAGTACTTC
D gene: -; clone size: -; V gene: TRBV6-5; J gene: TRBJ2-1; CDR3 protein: CASSSLNEQFF; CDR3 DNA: TGTGCCAGCAGTTCCCTCAATGAGCAGTTCTTC
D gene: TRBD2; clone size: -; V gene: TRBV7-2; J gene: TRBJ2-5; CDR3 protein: CASSLGWVASGQETQYF; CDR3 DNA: TGTGCCAGCAGCTTAGGGTGGGTGGCTAGCGGCCAAGAGACCCAGTACTTC
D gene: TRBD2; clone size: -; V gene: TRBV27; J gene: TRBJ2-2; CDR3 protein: CASSLVAGVNTGELFF; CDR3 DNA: TGTGCCAGCAGTTTAGTAGCGGGGGTTAACACCGGGGAGCTGTTTTTT
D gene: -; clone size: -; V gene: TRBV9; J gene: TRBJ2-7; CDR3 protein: CASSVAGTGYEQYF; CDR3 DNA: TGTGCCAGCAGCGTAGCAGGGACTGGCTACGAGCAGTACTTC
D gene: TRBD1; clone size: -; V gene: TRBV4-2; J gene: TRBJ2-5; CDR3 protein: CASSRSGTARETQYF; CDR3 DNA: TGTGCCAGCAGCCGTTCCGGGACAGCCCGGGAGACCCAGTACTTC
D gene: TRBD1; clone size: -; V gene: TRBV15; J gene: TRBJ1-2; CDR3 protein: CATSRTGGLDYGYTF; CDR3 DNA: TGTGCCACCAGCAGGACAGGGGGCTTAGACTATGGCTACACCTTC
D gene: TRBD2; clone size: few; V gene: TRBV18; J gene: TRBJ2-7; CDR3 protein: CASSLATSGGEQYF; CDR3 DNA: TGTGCCAGCTCACTCGCAACTAGCGGGGGCGAGCAGTACTTC
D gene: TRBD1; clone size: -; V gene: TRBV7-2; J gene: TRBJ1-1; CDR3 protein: CASSSGTANTEAFF; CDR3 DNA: TGTGCCAGCAGCTCAGGGACAGCAAACACTGAAGCTTTCTTT
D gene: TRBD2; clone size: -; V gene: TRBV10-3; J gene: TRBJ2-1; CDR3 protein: CAISERLADNEQFF; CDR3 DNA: TGTGCCATCAGTGAGAGGCTAGCGGACAATGAGCAGTTCTTC
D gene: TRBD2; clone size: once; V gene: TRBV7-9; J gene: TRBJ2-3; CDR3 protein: CASSSQRGLTDTQYF; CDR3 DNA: TGTGCCAGCAGCTCTCAGCGGGGGCTCACAGATACGCAGTATTTT
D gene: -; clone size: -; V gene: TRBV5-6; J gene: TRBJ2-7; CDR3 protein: CASSPVAIYEQYF; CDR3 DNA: TGTGCCAGCAGCCCGGTTGCGATCTACGAGCAGTACTTC
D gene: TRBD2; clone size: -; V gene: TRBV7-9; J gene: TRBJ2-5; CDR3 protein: CSSSLGAGGLHETQYF; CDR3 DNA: TGTTCCAGCAGCTTAGGGGCGGGGGGACTCCATGAGACCCAGTACTTC
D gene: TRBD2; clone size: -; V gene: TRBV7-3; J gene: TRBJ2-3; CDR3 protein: CASSSGTRGDTQYF; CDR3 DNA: TGTGCCAGCTCCTCCGGGACTAGAGGAGATACGCAGTATTTT
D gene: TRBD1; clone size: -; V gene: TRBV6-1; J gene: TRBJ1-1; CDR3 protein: CASSIQTGVTEAFF; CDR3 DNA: TGTGCCAGCAGTATTCAGACAGGGGTGACTGAAGCTTTCTTT
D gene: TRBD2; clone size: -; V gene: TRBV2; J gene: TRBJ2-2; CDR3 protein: CASRETSGGSGELFF; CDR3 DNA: TGTGCCAGCAGGGAGACTAGCGGGGGTTCTGGGGAGCTGTTTTTT
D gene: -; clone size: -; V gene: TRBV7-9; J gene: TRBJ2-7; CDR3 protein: CASSTNRDEQYF; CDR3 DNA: TGTGCCAGCAGCACAAACAGGGACGAGCAGTACTTC
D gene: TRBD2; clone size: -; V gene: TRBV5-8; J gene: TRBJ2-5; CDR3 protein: CASSSGTSGKETQYF; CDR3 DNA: TGTGCCAGCAGCTCCGGGACTAGCGGGAAAGAGACCCAGTACTTC
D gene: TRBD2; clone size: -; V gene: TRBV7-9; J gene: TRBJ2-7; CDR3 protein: CASRLSGTSDHEQYF; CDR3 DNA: TGTGCCAGCAGACTCTCCGGGACTAGCGATCACGAGCAGTACTTC
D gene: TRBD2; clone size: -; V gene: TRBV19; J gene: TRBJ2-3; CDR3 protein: CASSPGTSGTDTQYF; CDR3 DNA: TGTGCCAGTAGTCCTGGGACTAGCGGCACAGATACGCAGTATTTT
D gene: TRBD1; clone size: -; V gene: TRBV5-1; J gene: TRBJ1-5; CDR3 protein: CASSARQGQPQHF; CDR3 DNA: TGCGCCAGCAGCGCTAGACAGGGTCAGCCCCAGCATTTT
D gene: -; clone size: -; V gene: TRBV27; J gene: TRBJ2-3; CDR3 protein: CASSLGPSLGATQYF; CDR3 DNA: TGTGCCAGCAGTTTAGGCCCATCCCTAGGGGCTACGCAGTATTTT
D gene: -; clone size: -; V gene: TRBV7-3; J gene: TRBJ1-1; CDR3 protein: CASSLSRDSNTEAFF; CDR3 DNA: TGTGCCAGCAGCTTAAGTCGGGACTCTAACACTGAAGCTTTCTTT
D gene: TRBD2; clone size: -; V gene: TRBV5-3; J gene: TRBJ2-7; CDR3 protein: CARSCLKAGVPYEQYF; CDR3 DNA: TGTGCCAGAAGCTGTTTGAAGGCGGGAGTTCCCTACGAGCAGTACTTC
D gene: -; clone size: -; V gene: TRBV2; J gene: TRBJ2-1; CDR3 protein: CASSEASTRGRGDEQFF; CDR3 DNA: TGTGCCAGCAGTGAAGCGTCTACCAGGGGTAGGGGCGATGAGCAGTTCTTC
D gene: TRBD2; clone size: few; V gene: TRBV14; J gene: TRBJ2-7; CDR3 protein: CASSPPGLVTPTYEQYF; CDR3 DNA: TGTGCCAGCAGCCCGCCGGGACTAGTGACTCCCACCTACGAGCAGTACTTC
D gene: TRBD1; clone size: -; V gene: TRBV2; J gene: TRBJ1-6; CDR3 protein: CASTRDRERGRYNSPLHF; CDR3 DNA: TGTGCCAGCACCAGGGACAGGGAGAGAGGTAGATATAATTCACCCCTCCACTTT
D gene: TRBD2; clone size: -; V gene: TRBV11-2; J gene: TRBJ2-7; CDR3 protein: CASSPLAGSYEQYF; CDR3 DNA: TGTGCCAGCAGCCCGCTAGCGGGTTCCTACGAGCAGTACTTC
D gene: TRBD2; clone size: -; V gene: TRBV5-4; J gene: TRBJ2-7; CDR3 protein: CASSPSGGLHYEQYF; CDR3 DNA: TGTGCCAGCAGCCCCAGCGGGGGGCTTCACTACGAGCAGTACTTC
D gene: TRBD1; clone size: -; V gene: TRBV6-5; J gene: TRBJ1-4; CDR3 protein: CASSSGTGGYNEKLFF; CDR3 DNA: TGTGCCAGCAGTTCCGGGACAGGGGGTTATAATGAAAAACTGTTTTTT